These 5 T cell receptor beta chains came from one sample sequenced in a study of cytomegalovirus exposure and HLA in healthy donors. It was with 60 Vbeta and 13 Jbeta primers that the PCR ran. Clones were sequenced by immunoSEQ multiplex PCR, and TCRdb holds only the in-frame ones, with some missing. The data show approximately 70,000 clones, about four fifths seen once. Specimen: PBMCs. Every receptor here comes from a woman aged 25 to 39 in good health and CMV-seronegative.

The J gene is TRBJ2-1, the V gene TRBV5-1, with TRBD1 identical over 7 bases. This CDR3 has 14 amino acids. CDR1 is SGHRS and CDR2 is YFSETQ in the germline V gene. With 7 bases clipped from V and 4 bases from J, the junction kept 8 bases outside the gene matches. The CDR3 nucleotides read TGCGCCAGCGATTCCGGGACAGCGTACAATGAGCAGTTCTTC. It specifies CASDSGTAYNEQFF. Full variable domain (rest looked up from reference TRBV5-1 and TRBJ2-1): KAGVTQTPRYLIKTRGQQVTLSCSPISGHRSVSWYQQTPGQGLQFLFEYFSETQRNKGNFPGRFSGRQFSNSRSEMNVSTLELGDSALYLCASDSGTAYNEQFFGPGTRLTVL.

The chain uses TRBV5-1 and TRBJ2-2; D is perhaps TRBD1 (7 bases). Germline V gives CDR1 SGHRS, CDR2 YFSETQ. CDR3 length: 16 residues. Trimming pared 4 bases from V and 5 bases from J, leaving 18 bases between. CDR3 sequence: CASSLSGQGGTGELFF. DNA for the CDR3: TGCGCCAGCAGCCTGTCGGGGCAGGGGGGAACCGGGGAGCTGTTTTTT. The full variable domain, with the rest looked up from reference TRBV5-1 and TRBJ2-2, is KAGVTQTPRYLIKTRGQQVTLSCSPISGHRSVSWYQQTPGQGLQFLFEYFSETQRNKGNFPGRFSGRQFSNSRSEMNVSTLELGDSALYLCASSLSGQGGTGELFFGEGSRLTVL.

The V call is TRBV11-3, the J call TRBJ2-7; TRBD1 aligns across 10 bases. CDR3 length: 15 amino acids. J gave up 2 bases and V 5 bases, and 6 bases lay outside the gene matches. CDR1 SGHNT and CDR2 YENEEA come from the germline V gene. CDR3 protein: CASSPGQGRTYEQYF. The DNA for the CDR3 is TGTGCCAGCAGCCCGGGACAGGGGAGAACCTACGAGCAGTACTTC.

CDR3 protein: CASSLSGGYEQYF. The DNA of the CDR3 is TGTGCCAGCAGTTTATCAGGGGGCTACGAGCAGTACTTC. The chain employs TRBV27 and TRBJ2-7, with D tentatively TRBD1 (6 bases). Germline V gene data show CDR1 as MNHEY and CDR2 as SMNVEV (reference sequence). The CDR3 has 13 residues. V lost 0 bases and J lost 3, with 6 bases in between.

This clone has more than one count but fewer than ten. This sequence joins TRBV2 and TRBJ1-5; 8 bases fit TRBD1. Per germline, CDR1 SNHLY and CDR2 FYNNEI. The CDR3 is 15 amino acids. With V trimmed by 5 bases and J by 2 bases, 5 bases remained unmatched. CDR3 DNA sequence: TGTGCCAGCAGTTCCCAGGGGGCGGGCAATCAGCCCCAGCATTTT. Its protein is CASSSQGAGNQPQHF. Filled out from reference TRBV2 and TRBJ1-5, the complete variable domain reads EPEVTQTPSHQVTQMGQEVILRCVPISNHLYFYWYRQILGQKVEFLVSFYNNEISEKSEIFDDQFSVERPDGSNFTLKIRSTKLEDSAMYFCASSSQGAGNQPQHFGDGTRLSIL.